This T cell receptor (beta chain) was obtained from a study of CD8+ T cells in alopecia areata. Study observations and caveats: Under tofacitinib, numerous expanded lesional clonotypes remained detectable in scalp and blood.

Reverse transcription of extracted RNA yielded cDNA, which provided the sequencing template. Some clones are missing from TCRdb's copy, which holds only in-frame ones; the method was immunoSEQ multiplex PCR. This sample has tens of thousands of clones; around 71% occur once, and the top ten carry around a sixth. The germline V gene has CDR1 MNHEY and CDR2 SMNVEV (reference sequence). The germline V and J ends were trimmed by 3 bases and 6 bases, with 7 bases remaining between them. The CDR3 contains 12 residues. This sample's treatment: oral pan-JAK inhibitor, 5-10 mg twice daily. Patients with alopecia areata provided lesional scalp punch biopsies as well as peripheral blood. Worth noting for this clone: What it binds is unknown.

V and J are TRBV27 and TRBJ2-3; D is possibly TRBD1 (6 bases). The sequence was obtained from a human donor with alopecia areata. The sample in question was CD8+ T cells sorted from blood, obtained at roughly week 45, from a patient treated with tofacitinib. In DNA form, the CDR3 reads TGTGCCAGCAGTTTGCAGGGGGATACGCAGTATTTT. Amino acid sequence: CASSLQGDTQYF.